These T cell receptor beta chains were read from a single sample in a study of shared clonotypes between healthy human individuals. Repertoires were generated with immunoSEQ multiplex PCR, while TCRdb's copy carries only in-frame clones and drops some. The repertoire has fewer than 1.8 million clones, 98% of them found once; the top ten carry 0.3% to 0.45%. Material: naive CD4+ T cells sorted from blood. These TCRs come from a man aged 30 to 39 in good health. The CDR3 runs from the conserved cysteine through the conserved F or W. Fields, in order: J gene, clone size, V gene, CDR3 protein. Size tells how often a clone was seen (once, few, many) or the class of an expanded clone, and some rows leave it out.

J gene: TRBJ1-1; clone size: -; V gene: TRBV5-4; CDR3 protein: CASRDPGQTNTEAFF
J gene: TRBJ1-5; clone size: -; V gene: TRBV27; CDR3 protein: CASSLRHTGEIWQPQHF
J gene: TRBJ1-4; clone size: -; V gene: TRBV28; CDR3 protein: CASSTGLGKLFF
J gene: TRBJ2-1; clone size: -; V gene: TRBV7-2; CDR3 protein: CASSSGTSSYNEQFF
J gene: TRBJ2-5; clone size: -; V gene: TRBV18; CDR3 protein: CASSPRRGGQETQYF
J gene: TRBJ2-1; clone size: -; V gene: TRBV6-6; CDR3 protein: CASSYSPGRNEQFF
J gene: TRBJ1-2; clone size: -; V gene: TRBV18; CDR3 protein: CASSTRGSNYGYTF
J gene: TRBJ2-7; clone size: -; V gene: TRBV19; CDR3 protein: CASSIALAGVFYEQYF
J gene: TRBJ2-1; clone size: once; V gene: TRBV7-9; CDR3 protein: CASSLAQSSPLNNEQFF
J gene: TRBJ2-7; clone size: -; V gene: TRBV30; CDR3 protein: CAWSSGGPGEQYF
J gene: TRBJ2-3; clone size: -; V gene: TRBV18; CDR3 protein: CASSRPSGHLTDTQYF
J gene: TRBJ1-1; clone size: once; V gene: TRBV7-2; CDR3 protein: CASSLLTVANTEAFF
J gene: TRBJ1-5; clone size: once; V gene: TRBV4-1; CDR3 protein: CASSQVVLGNQPQHF
J gene: TRBJ1-2; clone size: -; V gene: TRBV5-1; CDR3 protein: CASSPGRVGYGYTF
J gene: TRBJ1-1; clone size: -; V gene: TRBV21-1; CDR3 protein: CASTNEIGQGSPNTEAFF
J gene: TRBJ2-7; clone size: once; V gene: TRBV9; CDR3 protein: CASSVDAGKAYEQYF
J gene: TRBJ2-5; clone size: -; V gene: TRBV30; CDR3 protein: CAWETGARETQYF
J gene: TRBJ2-2; clone size: -; V gene: TRBV5-5; CDR3 protein: CASSQLVATGELFF
J gene: TRBJ2-2; clone size: -; V gene: TRBV7-8; CDR3 protein: CASSASGRSPGELFF
J gene: TRBJ1-1; clone size: -; V gene: TRBV5-1; CDR3 protein: CASSLIESNTEAFF
J gene: TRBJ2-5; clone size: once; V gene: TRBV11-2; CDR3 protein: CASSSSGGQAIGETQYF
J gene: TRBJ1-2; clone size: once; V gene: TRBV10-1; CDR3 protein: CASSVGQTYGYTF
J gene: TRBJ1-2; clone size: -; V gene: TRBV6-5; CDR3 protein: CASSYADSPVRGYTF
J gene: TRBJ2-3; clone size: -; V gene: TRBV9; CDR3 protein: CASSFSGGTPDTQYF
J gene: TRBJ2-1; clone size: -; V gene: TRBV9; CDR3 protein: CASSVDPRGLAGGQYSYNEQFF
J gene: TRBJ1-2; clone size: -; V gene: TRBV28; CDR3 protein: CASSSMQGARNYGYTF
J gene: TRBJ2-3; clone size: -; V gene: TRBV7-9; CDR3 protein: CASSLVAVDTQYF
J gene: TRBJ2-7; clone size: -; V gene: TRBV30; CDR3 protein: CAWTSGYEQYF